The source of this TCR beta chain is a study of CD8 T cells in ankylosing spondylitis. Germline-derived CDR1 and CDR2 are DFQATT and SNEGSKA (reference sequence). V was cut by 4 bases and J by 1 base, with 8 bases left in between. CDR3 size: 13 residues. General observations from the study: Ankylosing spondylitis blood appeared to carry a characteristic TCR beta motif of several highly homologous variants.

This clonotype turned up a few times. Antigen specificity is unknown. MiXCR, run by TCRdb on the 5' RACE reads, gives a single entry per CDR3 protein. The table has about 400,000 distinct CDR3 sequences, about 22% seen once. The chain links TRBV20-1 to TRBJ2-1, with a tentative D call TRBD1 (5 bases). Input material: blood, either unsorted or a sorted T cell fraction (not recorded which). This sequence was found in a male donor with ankylosing spondylitis. Here the CDR3 reads CSAIQGSYNEQFF. The CDR3 nucleotides read TGCAGTGCTATTCAGGGATCCTACAATGAGCAGTTCTTC.